This is a list of T cell receptor beta chains from one sample in a study of T cells in Graves' hyperthyroidism and ophthalmopathy. In TCRdb, the multiplex PCR reads were re-called with MiXCR into one record per CDR3 protein. This table has 500,000 to 600,000 distinct CDR3 sequences, around 45% appearing once. The sequencing sample was made of peripheral blood or thyroid tissue (not recorded which). All receptors derive from an adult woman with Graves' disease, either hyperthyroidism or ophthalmopathy (not recorded which). Each CDR3 is given with its conserved first and last residue. D genes are given only for firm matches. Some rows have no size entry. The others give once, few or many, or a class for an expanded clone.

j_gene: TRBJ2-3
abundance: -
v_gene: TRBV11-2
d_gene: -
CDR3aa: CASSPGADTQYF
CDR3nt: TGTGCCAGCAGCCCTGGGGCGGATACGCAGTATTTT

j_gene: TRBJ1-6
abundance: many
v_gene: TRBV10-2
d_gene: -
CDR3aa: CASTAGPYSPLHF
CDR3nt: TGCGCCAGCACGGCAGGGCCCTATTCACCCCTCCACTTT

j_gene: TRBJ1-2
abundance: -
v_gene: TRBV5-4
d_gene: -
CDR3aa: CASRGGPNYGYTF
CDR3nt: TGTGCCAGCAGGGGGGGACCGAACTATGGCTACACCTTC

j_gene: TRBJ1-1
abundance: -
v_gene: TRBV25-1
d_gene: -
CDR3aa: CASRAQENTEAFF
CDR3nt: TGTGCCAGCAGGGCACAGGAGAACACTGAAGCTTTCTTT

j_gene: TRBJ2-2
abundance: many
v_gene: TRBV6-1
d_gene: -
CDR3aa: CASKAQLGGELFF
CDR3nt: TGTGCCAGCAAGGCGCAGTTAGGGGGGGAGCTGTTTTTT

j_gene: TRBJ2-2
abundance: many
v_gene: TRBV2
d_gene: TRBD2
CDR3aa: CASRTGTSNTGELFF
CDR3nt: TGTGCCAGCAGAACTGGGACTAGCAACACCGGGGAGCTGTTTTTT

j_gene: TRBJ2-7
abundance: many
v_gene: TRBV3-1
d_gene: TRBD2
CDR3aa: CASSQDETSDYEQYF
CDR3nt: TGTGCCAGCAGCCAAGATGAGACTAGCGACTACGAGCAGTACTTC

j_gene: TRBJ1-4
abundance: many
v_gene: TRBV10-3
d_gene: -
CDR3aa: CAIRDPGRGNEKLFF
CDR3nt: TGTGCCATCAGGGACCCGGGGCGCGGTAATGAAAAACTGTTTTTT

j_gene: TRBJ2-2
abundance: many
v_gene: TRBV12-3/TRBV12-4
d_gene: TRBD2
CDR3aa: CASSPAGGSGELFF
CDR3nt: TGTGCCAGCAGTCCGGCGGGAGGCTCCGGGGAGCTGTTTTTT

j_gene: TRBJ2-2
abundance: many
v_gene: TRBV5-8
d_gene: TRBD2
CDR3aa: CASSLKTGLAGHTGELFF
CDR3nt: TGTGCCAGCAGCCTCAAAACCGGACTAGCGGGCCACACCGGGGAGCTGTTTTTT

j_gene: TRBJ1-1
abundance: -
v_gene: TRBV29-1
d_gene: TRBD1
CDR3aa: CASSLGQDGSEAFF
CDR3nt: TGTGCCAGCAGCTTGGGACAGGACGGATCTGAAGCTTTCTTT

j_gene: TRBJ1-2
abundance: many
v_gene: TRBV10-3
d_gene: -
CDR3aa: CAISDPVGFYGYTF
CDR3nt: TGTGCCATCAGTGATCCAGTAGGGTTCTATGGCTACACCTTC

j_gene: TRBJ1-2
abundance: few
v_gene: TRBV7-9
d_gene: -
CDR3aa: CASSLGGGINYGYTF
CDR3nt: TGTGCCAGCAGCTTAGGTGGAGGGATAAACTATGGCTACACCTTC

j_gene: TRBJ1-2
abundance: -
v_gene: TRBV20-1
d_gene: TRBD1
CDR3aa: CSGLWQGAWGYTF
CDR3nt: TGCAGTGGCCTTTGGCAGGGGGCGTGGGGCTACACCTTC

j_gene: TRBJ2-2
abundance: -
v_gene: TRBV5-1
d_gene: -
CDR3aa: CASSPVQSTGELFF
CDR3nt: TGCGCCAGCAGCCCGGTTCAAAGCACCGGGGAGCTGTTTTTT

j_gene: TRBJ2-1
abundance: few
v_gene: TRBV29-1
d_gene: -
CDR3aa: CSVVDSTWDEQFF
CDR3nt: TGCAGCGTTGTTGACTCCACTTGGGATGAGCAGTTCTTC

j_gene: TRBJ2-2
abundance: -
v_gene: TRBV29-1
d_gene: -
CDR3aa: CSVVGGSAGELFF
CDR3nt: TGCAGCGTCGTAGGGGGTTCCGCCGGGGAGCTGTTTTTT

j_gene: TRBJ1-4
abundance: -
v_gene: TRBV12-3/TRBV12-4
d_gene: -
CDR3aa: CASSSRGGSREREKLFF
CDR3nt: TGTGCCAGCAGTTCAAGAGGTGGGAGTAGGGAAAGGGAAAAACTGTTTTTT

j_gene: TRBJ2-7
abundance: -
v_gene: TRBV7-8
d_gene: TRBD2
CDR3aa: CASSLGVGTSGRYEQYF
CDR3nt: TGTGCCAGCAGCTTAGGCGTAGGGACTAGCGGGAGGTACGAGCAGTACTTC

j_gene: TRBJ1-6
abundance: once
v_gene: TRBV7-2
d_gene: TRBD1
CDR3aa: CASSQTGTGGISPLHF
CDR3nt: TGTGCCAGCAGCCAAACCGGGACAGGGGGAATTTCACCCCTCCACTTT

j_gene: TRBJ1-5
abundance: -
v_gene: TRBV10-3
d_gene: TRBD1
CDR3aa: CANRQGTNQPQHF
CDR3nt: TGTGCCAACAGACAGGGAACAAATCAGCCCCAGCATTTT

j_gene: TRBJ1-1
abundance: many
v_gene: TRBV5-1
d_gene: TRBD1
CDR3aa: CASSSGDRVTTEAFF
CDR3nt: TGCGCCAGCAGTTCTGGGGACAGGGTTACCACTGAAGCTTTCTTT

j_gene: TRBJ2-5
abundance: -
v_gene: TRBV10-3
d_gene: -
CDR3aa: CAISYGTYQETQYF
CDR3nt: TGTGCCATCAGCTACGGGACATACCAAGAGACCCAGTACTTC

j_gene: TRBJ1-2
abundance: -
v_gene: TRBV5-1
d_gene: TRBD1
CDR3aa: CASSRDGTANYGYTF
CDR3nt: TGCGCCAGCAGCAGGGACGGGACAGCTAACTATGGCTACACCTTC

j_gene: TRBJ2-7
abundance: -
v_gene: TRBV6-5
d_gene: TRBD2
CDR3aa: CASSHSSGRVRWQYF
CDR3nt: TGTGCCAGCAGCCACTCCAGCGGGAGGGTTCGTTGGCAGTACTTC

j_gene: TRBJ2-2
abundance: -
v_gene: TRBV5-1
d_gene: -
CDR3aa: CASSLAPKGGELFF
CDR3nt: TGCGCCAGCAGCTTGGCCCCGAAGGGCGGGGAGCTGTTTTTT

j_gene: TRBJ2-7
abundance: -
v_gene: TRBV7-8
d_gene: -
CDR3aa: CASSLAQSSYEQYF
CDR3nt: TGTGCCAGCAGCTTAGCGCAGAGCTCCTACGAGCAGTACTTC

j_gene: TRBJ2-2
abundance: many
v_gene: TRBV9
d_gene: -
CDR3aa: CASSALGHRELFF
CDR3nt: TGTGCCAGCAGCGCCCTAGGGCACCGGGAGCTGTTTTTT

j_gene: TRBJ2-6
abundance: -
v_gene: TRBV20-1
d_gene: TRBD2
CDR3aa: CSAPETSGSGANVLTF
CDR3nt: TGCAGTGCGCCAGAAACTAGCGGGAGTGGGGCCAACGTCCTGACTTTC

j_gene: TRBJ1-1
abundance: once
v_gene: TRBV2
d_gene: -
CDR3aa: CASSHPRRRETEAFF
CDR3nt: TGTGCCAGCAGTCACCCAAGGAGGCGAGAAACTGAAGCTTTCTTT

j_gene: TRBJ1-5
abundance: -
v_gene: TRBV2
d_gene: TRBD1
CDR3aa: CASIETGPRGGGQPQHF
CDR3nt: TGTGCCAGCATCGAGACAGGGCCCCGGGGTGGAGGTCAGCCCCAGCATTTT